The 13 T cell receptor beta chains below all came from one sample that was sequenced in a study of vaccination effects on CD4 cells after COVID-19 (dated by TCRdb to between 2020 and 2023). The antigens for these receptors are not known. Library generation was performed with the immunoSEQ multiplex PCR assay. TCRdb carries this immuneACCESS record with in-frame sequences only. Its versions omit some clonotypes, under half of them owing to an unresolved V gene in the studies checked, with the rest unexplained. Recorded for this sample are approximately 29,000 clones; just under 75% of them occurred a single time. Together, the top ten hold 15% of the sample. After around ten days of culture, CD4+ T cells were isolated with the EasySep CD4+ T cell isolation kit. Each participant received two doses of an mRNA SARS-CoV-2 vaccine, either BNT162b2 or mRNA-1273. The sample consisted of CD4+ T cells from PBMCs cultured without peptide, taken after COVID-19 vaccination. These receptors originate from a human donor who received a COVID-19 vaccine.

V gene TRBV7-8 combines with J gene TRBJ2-1, with D possibly matching TRBD2 (5 bases). V was pared by 4 bases and J by 10 bases, with 14 bases between. The CDR3 spans 13 residues. Germline assignment: CDR1 SGHVS and CDR2 FQNEAQ. This CDR3 is CASSWTFTGEQFF. The CDR3 region has the DNA TGTGCCAGCAGCTGGACTTTTACTGGGGAGCAGTTCTTC.

This clone is a singleton in its sample. The chain employs TRBV6-5 and TRBJ2-1; tentative D call: TRBD2 (6 bases). The CDR3 has 12 residues. The V gene lost 10 bases and the J gene lost 6 bases, with 13 bases spanning the gap. The germline V gene encodes CDR1 MNHEY and CDR2 SVGAGI. CDR3 in amino acids: CATTFSGNEQFF. The DNA for the CDR3 is TGTGCCACCACGTTTAGCGGCAATGAGCAGTTCTTC.

The chain uses TRBV2 and TRBJ1-6, with D tentatively TRBD1 (6 bases). Trimming left V 8 bases short and J 9 bases short, with 14 bases between. Germline V lookup: CDR1 SNHLY, CDR2 FYNNEI. CDR3 length equals 13 residues. The DNA for the CDR3 is TGTGCCAGCGGCCGACAGGAAGGTTCACCCCTCCACTTT. Translation: CASGRQEGSPLHF.

The chain links TRBV4-2 to TRBJ2-1; 10 positions agree with TRBD2. J was trimmed by 5 bases and V by 2 bases; bases with no gene match: 3. This CDR3 is built from 15 residues. CDR1 LGHNA and CDR2 YNFKEQ come from the germline V gene. CDR3 coding DNA: TGTGCCAGCAGCCAAAATAGCGGGGGGAACAATGAGCAGTTCTTC. It specifies CASSQNSGGNNEQFF.

With respect to this clone: An end of the junction does not agree with germline; a read error may underlie this. The identical CDR3 is also encoded by other nucleotide sequences in the sample. The chain carries TRBV5-1 and TRBJ1-5, with TRBD1 as a possible D gene (5 bases). In germline, CDR1 is SGHRS, CDR2 YFSETQ. This CDR3 is 13 amino acids long. The CDR3 loop reads CASSLDINQPQHF. The CDR3 bases are TGCGCTAGCAGCTTGGACATCAATCAGCCCCAGCATTTT.

V gene TRBV5-1 combines with J gene TRBJ2-1, with D possibly TRBD2 on 5 matching bases. V shed 2 bases and J shed 0 bases, with 12 bases lying between them. This CDR3 spans 16 amino acids. The germline V gene has CDR1 SGHRS and CDR2 YFSETQ. CDR3 region: CASSFDPGISYNEQFF. In DNA, the CDR3 is TGCGCCAGCAGCTTTGACCCCGGGATCTCCTACAATGAGCAGTTCTTC. Supplemented by reference TRBV5-1 and TRBJ2-1, the full variable domain reads KAGVTQTPRYLIKTRGQQVTLSCSPISGHRSVSWYQQTPGQGLQFLFEYFSETQRNKGNFPGRFSGRQFSNSRSEMNVSTLELGDSALYLCASSFDPGISYNEQFFGPGTRLTVL.

The chain links TRBV19 to TRBJ1-1, with D hard to call. This CDR3 has 16 amino acids. Trimming removed 7 bases from V and 2 bases from J, with 20 bases in between. Germline CDR1 reads LNHDA; CDR2 reads SQIVND (reference sequence). CDR3 coding DNA: TGTGCCAGTATTTATAGCAGCGGGGTAAGAAACACTGAAGCTTTCTTT. It translates to CASIYSSGVRNTEAFF.

CDR3 nucleotide sequence: TGTGCCAGTAGGGACAGGGTCGGCACTGAAGCTTTCTTT. It encodes CASRDRVGTEAFF. V usage is TRBV19 and J usage is TRBJ1-1; 8 bases align to TRBD1. V trimming: 6 bases; J trimming: 4 bases; junction bases outside the gene matches: 4. Germline CDR1 reads LNHDA; CDR2 reads SQIVND (reference sequence). The CDR3 contains 13 residues.

V and J are TRBV2 and TRBJ1-5; no firm D call. From germline, CDR1 is SNHLY and CDR2 FYNNEI. V shed 8 bases and J shed 11 bases, with 16 bases lying between them. The CDR3 contains 12 residues. CDR3 DNA sequence: TGTGCCAGCGAAGACGACGGTCAAGCCCAGCATTTT. This codes for CASEDDGQAQHF.

The V gene is TRBV18, the J gene TRBJ2-7; D could derive from TRBD1 or TRBD2 (5 bases each). Per the germline V gene, CDR1 is KGHSH and CDR2 is LQKENI. CDR3 length equals 13 residues. V lost 0 bases and J 7 bases, leaving 10 bases between the germline ends. As DNA, the CDR3 is TGTGCCAGCTCACCACCGACTGGGGGAGAGCAGTACTTC. Translated: CASSPPTGGEQYF.

This clone was observed a few times. V usage is TRBV6-6 and J usage is TRBJ1-4; no firm D call. V shed 7 bases and J shed 6 bases, with 6 bases lying between them. Germline V gene lookup returns CDR1 MNHNY and CDR2 SVGAGI (reference sequence). The CDR3 has 11 amino acids. DNA of the CDR3: TGTGCCAGCACTGAGTATGAAAAACTGTTTTTT. Translating it yields CASTEYEKLFF.

V and J are TRBV12-3 or TRBV12-4 and TRBJ1-5; D is unclear. V was shortened by 6 bases and J by 7 bases, with 10 bases between the two germline ends. The CDR3 length is 12 residues. The CDR3 coding sequence is TGTGCCAGCAGCCTGGCCCCACAGCCCCAGCATTTT. This encodes CASSLAPQPQHF.

V gene TRBV6-5 combines with J gene TRBJ2-7; a possible D gene is TRBD2 (6 bases). The germline V gene encodes CDR1 MNHEY and CDR2 SVGAGI. This CDR3 is built from 13 residues. Trimming cost V 5 bases and J 2 bases, with 10 bases left between them. The CDR3, as DNA: TGTGCCAGCAGTACGGGACTTCCCTACGAGCAGTACTTC. Its translation: CASSTGLPYEQYF.